What follows are 14 T cell receptor beta chains derived from one specimen sequenced in a study of a mutant IDH1 vaccine in newly diagnosed glioma. Clones were sequenced by immunoSEQ multiplex PCR, and TCRdb holds only the in-frame ones, with some missing. This sample has about 65,000 clones, with about 85% found just once. Time point specified: week 23, last vaccination. Every vaccine dose comprised 300 ug of mutant IDH1 20-mer peptide plus topical imiquimod. Their antigen targets remain unknown. Sequenced material: PBMCs, taken from a glioma patient whose treatment included an IDH1 peptide vaccine. The receptor set was obtained from a young man with glioma.

The chain couples TRBV11-3 to TRBJ2-1, with 7 bases lining up with TRBD1. Trimming removed 3 bases from V and 7 bases from J; junction bases left unmatched: 6. Germline-derived CDR1 and CDR2 are SGHNT and YENEEA. This CDR3 has 14 residues. The CDR3 nucleotides read TGTGCCAGCAGCTTTCGGACAGGATGGAATGAGCAGTTCTTC. It specifies CASSFRTGWNEQFF.

The gene calls are TRBV6-5 and TRBJ2-2; TRBD1 aligns across 8 bases. This CDR3 comprises 16 residues. Per germline, CDR1 MNHEY and CDR2 SVGAGI. Trimming took 2 bases from V and 2 from J; bases not matched to a gene: 4. The CDR3 DNA is TGTGCCAGCAGTTACGGTGCAGGGGGCAACACCGGGGAGCTGTTTTTT. Amino acids: CASSYGAGGNTGELFF.

The chain couples TRBV4-3 to TRBJ1-5, with 9 bases identical to TRBD1. This CDR3 is 16 amino acids long. The trim removed 0 bases at V and 5 bases at J, leaving 5 bases unmatched. Germline V gene sequence: CDR1 LGHNA, CDR2 YSLEER. Here the CDR3 reads CASSQDSGTGYQPQHF. The CDR3 DNA is TGCGCCAGCAGCCAAGATTCCGGGACAGGGTATCAGCCCCAGCATTTT.

The chain has TRBV15 and TRBJ1-1, with no clear D. V was clipped by 1 base and J by 1 base, with 10 bases between them. Germline lookup yields CDR1 LNHNV and CDR2 YYDKDF (reference sequence). This CDR3 has 15 residues. The CDR3, as DNA: TGTGCCACCAGCAGAGCGGCAGGAGGGAACACTGAAGCTTTCTTT. It is translated as CATSRAAGGNTEAFF.

This chain links TRBV6-5 with TRBJ2-3; 7 nucleotides align to TRBD2. The V gene end was trimmed by 2 bases and the J gene end by 3 bases; junction bases not matched to a gene: 8. The germline gives CDR1 MNHEY, CDR2 SVGAGI. The CDR3 is 16 residues long. As DNA, the CDR3 is TGTGCCAGCAGTTACGGTGTTGGCGGGGGAACAGATACGCAGTATTTT. It is translated as CASSYGVGGGTDTQYF.

The chain carries TRBV2 and TRBJ1-2; the D gene is possibly TRBD1 (6 bases). V was pared by 8 bases and J by 1 base, with 14 bases between. Germline V gene lookup returns CDR1 SNHLY and CDR2 FYNNEI. This CDR3 contains 14 residues. The DNA for the CDR3 is TGTGCCAGCCTGATCTCAGGGGATAACTATGGCTACACCTTC. This encodes CASLISGDNYGYTF.

The rearrangement links TRBV5-6 to TRBJ2-5; D is perhaps TRBD1 (6 bases). This CDR3 is 14 amino acids long. CDR1 and CDR2 (germline): SGHDT, YYEEEE. V shed 0 bases and J shed 2 bases, with 8 bases lying between them. CDR3 region: CASSLGTGQETQYF. The CDR3 coding sequence is TGTGCCAGCAGCTTGGGAACAGGGCAAGAGACCCAGTACTTC.

This chain uses TRBV6-6 with TRBJ2-7, with 7 bases fitting TRBD1. V dropped 0 bases and J dropped 3; count of bases not matched to a gene: 8. Germline V lookup: CDR1 MNHNY, CDR2 SVGAGI (reference sequence). CDR3 length: 16 residues. The DNA for the CDR3 is TGTGCCAGCAGTTACTCTTACAGGGGAGAGAACTACGAGCAGTACTTC. It yields the protein CASSYSYRGENYEQYF.

The gene calls are TRBV4-2 and TRBJ1-5; D call uncertain. Trimming removed 1 base from V and 4 bases from J, with 5 bases in between. Germline CDR1 is LGHNA and CDR2 is YNFKEQ. The CDR3 has 13 residues. The CDR3 loop is CASSQGTNQPQHF. For the CDR3, the DNA is TGTGCCAGCAGCCAAGGGACGAATCAGCCCCAGCATTTT.

V and J are TRBV19 and TRBJ1-6; the D is unclear. The CDR3 spans 12 residues. Germline V gene lookup returns CDR1 LNHDA and CDR2 SQIVND (reference sequence). V lost 4 bases and J lost 9, with 7 bases in between. This CDR3 is CASSRRGSPLHF. The CDR3 DNA reads as TGTGCCAGTAGTAGGCGGGGTTCACCCCTCCACTTT.

The chain uses TRBV6-1 and TRBJ1-1, with D hard to call. This CDR3 spans 13 amino acids. Trimming took off 8 bases at V and 0 bases at J, with 10 bases between the two ends. CDR1 and CDR2 from the germline V gene are MNHNS and SASEGT. CDR3: CASCLELNTEAFF. CDR3 nucleotide sequence: TGTGCCAGCTGCCTCGAGTTGAACACTGAAGCTTTCTTT.

The chain combines TRBV2 with TRBJ2-2, with a possible D match to TRBD1 (7 bases). Trimming removed 3 bases from V and 6 bases from J, with 14 bases in between. Per the germline V gene, CDR1 is SNHLY and CDR2 is FYNNEI. The CDR3 is 15 residues long. The chain's CDR3 is CASSDGQGGAGELFF. CDR3 in DNA: TGTGCCAGCAGTGATGGGCAGGGGGGAGCCGGGGAGCTGTTTTTT.

In this sample, this clone turned up a few times. V and J are TRBV7-6 and TRBJ1-4, with D unresolved. This CDR3 has 16 amino acids. Germline V CDR1 and CDR2: SGHVS, FNYEAQ. Deletions cut 3 bases from V and 7 bases from J, with 18 bases between. This CDR3 is CASSFGHQQRGEKLFF. DNA for the CDR3: TGTGCCAGCAGCTTCGGGCACCAACAACGGGGTGAAAAACTGTTTTTT.

The chain is built from TRBV5-4 and TRBJ2-1, with D maybe TRBD1 (6 bases). Per the germline V gene, CDR1 is SGHNT and CDR2 is YYREEE (reference sequence). With 5 bases removed from V and 8 bases from J, the gap between germline ends came to 14 bases. The CDR3 length is 13 residues. The CDR3 reads CASSQVEGDEQFF. For the CDR3, the DNA is TGTGCCAGCAGTCAAGTCGAGGGGGATGAGCAGTTCTTC.